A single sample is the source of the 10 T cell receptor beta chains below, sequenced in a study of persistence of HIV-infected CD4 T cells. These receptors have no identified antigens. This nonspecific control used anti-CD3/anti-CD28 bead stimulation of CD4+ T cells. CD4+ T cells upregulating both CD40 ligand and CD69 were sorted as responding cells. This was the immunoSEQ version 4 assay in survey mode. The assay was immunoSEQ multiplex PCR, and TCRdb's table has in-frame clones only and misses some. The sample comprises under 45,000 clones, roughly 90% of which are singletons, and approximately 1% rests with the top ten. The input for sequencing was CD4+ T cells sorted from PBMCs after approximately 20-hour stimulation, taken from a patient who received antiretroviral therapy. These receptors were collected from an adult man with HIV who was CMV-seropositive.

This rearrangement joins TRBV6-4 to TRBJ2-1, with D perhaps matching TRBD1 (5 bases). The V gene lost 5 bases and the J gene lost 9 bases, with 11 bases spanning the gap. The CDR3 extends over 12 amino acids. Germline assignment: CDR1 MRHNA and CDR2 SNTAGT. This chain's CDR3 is CASSSGLGEQFF. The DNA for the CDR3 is TGTGCCAGCAGTTCAGGGCTAGGTGAGCAGTTCTTC.

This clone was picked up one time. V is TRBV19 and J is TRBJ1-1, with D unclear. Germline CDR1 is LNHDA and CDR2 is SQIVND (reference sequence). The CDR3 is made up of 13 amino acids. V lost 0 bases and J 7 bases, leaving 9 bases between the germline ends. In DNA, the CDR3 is TGTGCCAGTAGTATAGATCGCACGGTTGAAGCTTTCTTT. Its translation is CASSIDRTVEAFF.

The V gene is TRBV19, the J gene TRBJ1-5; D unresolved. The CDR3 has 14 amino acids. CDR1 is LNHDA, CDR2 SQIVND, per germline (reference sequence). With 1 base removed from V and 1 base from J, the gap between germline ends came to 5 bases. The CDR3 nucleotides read TGTGCCAGTAGTATAGGGCAAAGCAATCAGCCCCAGCATTTT. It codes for CASSIGQSNQPQHF.

CDR3 protein: CASSHTSAGRDNYGYTF. CDR3 DNA sequence: TGTGCCAGCAGCCACACCTCTGCCGGACGGGATAACTATGGCTACACCTTC. The genes are TRBV28 and TRBJ1-2; D gene ambiguous. CDR1 and CDR2 from the germline V gene are MDHEN and SYDVKM. The ends were cut back, 6 bases at V and 1 base at J, with 21 bases in the middle. This CDR3 has 17 residues.

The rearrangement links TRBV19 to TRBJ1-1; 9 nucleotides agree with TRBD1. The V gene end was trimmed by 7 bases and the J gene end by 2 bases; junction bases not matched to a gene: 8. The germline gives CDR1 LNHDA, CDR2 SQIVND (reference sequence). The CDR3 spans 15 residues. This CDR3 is CASNHPGQGNTEAFF. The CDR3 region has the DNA TGTGCCAGTAATCATCCGGGACAGGGCAACACTGAAGCTTTCTTT.

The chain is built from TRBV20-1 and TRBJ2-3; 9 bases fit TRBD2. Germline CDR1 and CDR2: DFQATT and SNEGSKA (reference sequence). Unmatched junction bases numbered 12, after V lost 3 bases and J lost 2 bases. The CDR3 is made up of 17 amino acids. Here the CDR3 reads CSASTSTLAGYTDTQYF. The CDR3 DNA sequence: TGCAGTGCTAGTACTTCCACTCTAGCGGGGTACACAGATACGCAGTATTTT.

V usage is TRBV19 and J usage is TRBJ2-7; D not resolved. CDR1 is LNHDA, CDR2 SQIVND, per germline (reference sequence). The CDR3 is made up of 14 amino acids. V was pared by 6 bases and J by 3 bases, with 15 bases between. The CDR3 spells CASSAFPKGYEQYF. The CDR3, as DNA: TGTGCCAGTAGCGCTTTTCCGAAGGGCTACGAGCAGTACTTC.

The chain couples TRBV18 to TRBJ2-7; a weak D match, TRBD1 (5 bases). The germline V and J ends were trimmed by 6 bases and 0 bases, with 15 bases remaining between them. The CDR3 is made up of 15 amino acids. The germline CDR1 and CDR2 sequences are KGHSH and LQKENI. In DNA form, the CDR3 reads TGTGCCAGCTCCGGAGCGAAACAGGCCTCCTACGAGCAGTACTTC. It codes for CASSGAKQASYEQYF.

CDR3 DNA sequence: TGTGCCAGCAGTTTTAGGCAGGGAGGTGAAGCTTTCTTT. This translates into CASSFRQGGEAFF. V and J are TRBV12-3 or TRBV12-4 and TRBJ1-1; D is perhaps TRBD1 (5 bases). The CDR3 has 13 residues. Trimming took 3 bases from V and 7 from J, leaving 12 bases between them.

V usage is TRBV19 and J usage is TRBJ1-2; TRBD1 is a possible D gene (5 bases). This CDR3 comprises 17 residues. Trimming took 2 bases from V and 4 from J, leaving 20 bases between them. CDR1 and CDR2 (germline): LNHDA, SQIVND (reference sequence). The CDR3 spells CASSIHSTGGSRYGYTF. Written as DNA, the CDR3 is TGTGCCAGTAGTATACATTCAACGGGGGGGAGTCGCTATGGCTACACCTTC. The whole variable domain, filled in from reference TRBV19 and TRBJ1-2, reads DGGITQSPKYLFRKEGQNVTLSCEQNLNHDAMYWYRQDPGQGLRLIYYSQIVNDFQKGDIAEGYSVSREKKESFPLTVTSAQKNPTAFYLCASSIHSTGGSRYGYTFGSGTRLTVV.